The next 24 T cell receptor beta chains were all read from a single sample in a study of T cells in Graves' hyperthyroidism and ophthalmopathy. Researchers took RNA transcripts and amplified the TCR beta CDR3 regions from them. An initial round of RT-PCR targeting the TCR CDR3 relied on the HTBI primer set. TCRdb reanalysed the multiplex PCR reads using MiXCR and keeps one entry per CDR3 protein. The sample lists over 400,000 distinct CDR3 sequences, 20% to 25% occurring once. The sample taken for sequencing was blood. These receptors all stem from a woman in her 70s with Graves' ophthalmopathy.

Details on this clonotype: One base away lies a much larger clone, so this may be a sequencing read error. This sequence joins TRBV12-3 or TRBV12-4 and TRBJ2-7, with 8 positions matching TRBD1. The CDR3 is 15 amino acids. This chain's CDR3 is CVSSLGGQGRSEQYF. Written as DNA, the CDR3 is TGTGTCAGCAGTTTAGGCGGACAGGGAAGGAGCGAGCAGTACTTC.

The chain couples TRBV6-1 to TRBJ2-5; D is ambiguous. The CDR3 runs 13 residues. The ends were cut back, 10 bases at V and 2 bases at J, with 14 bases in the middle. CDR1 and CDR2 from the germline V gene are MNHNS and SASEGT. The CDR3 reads CAICRHIQETQYF. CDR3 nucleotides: TGTGCCATCTGTCGACACATACAAGAGACCCAGTACTTC.

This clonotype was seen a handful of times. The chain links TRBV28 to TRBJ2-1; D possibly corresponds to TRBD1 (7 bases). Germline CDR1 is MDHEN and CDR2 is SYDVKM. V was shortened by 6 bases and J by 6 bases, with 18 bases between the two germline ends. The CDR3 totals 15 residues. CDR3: CASSGRGRGVNEQFF. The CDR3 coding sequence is TGTGCCAGCAGCGGTCGGGGCAGGGGGGTCAATGAGCAGTTCTTC.

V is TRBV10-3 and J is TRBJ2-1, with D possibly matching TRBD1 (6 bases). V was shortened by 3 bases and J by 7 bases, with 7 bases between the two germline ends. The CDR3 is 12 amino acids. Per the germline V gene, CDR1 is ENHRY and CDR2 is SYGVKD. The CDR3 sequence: CAISDRGNEQFF. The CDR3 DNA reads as TGTGCCATCAGTGATAGGGGGAATGAGCAGTTCTTC.

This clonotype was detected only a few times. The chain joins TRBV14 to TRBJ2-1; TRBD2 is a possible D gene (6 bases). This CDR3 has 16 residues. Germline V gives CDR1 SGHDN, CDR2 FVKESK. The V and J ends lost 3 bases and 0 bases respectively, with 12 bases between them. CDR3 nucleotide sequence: TGTGCCAGCAGCCATCTCCCCGGGAGCTCCTACAATGAGCAGTTCTTC. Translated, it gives CASSHLPGSSYNEQFF.

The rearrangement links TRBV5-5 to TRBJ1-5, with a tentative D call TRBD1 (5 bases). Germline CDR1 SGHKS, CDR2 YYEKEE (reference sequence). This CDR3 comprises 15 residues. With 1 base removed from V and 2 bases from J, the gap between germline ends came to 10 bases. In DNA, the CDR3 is TGTGCCAGCAGCTTGCGGGGGTTTGGCAATCAGCCCCAGCATTTT. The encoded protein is CASSLRGFGNQPQHF.

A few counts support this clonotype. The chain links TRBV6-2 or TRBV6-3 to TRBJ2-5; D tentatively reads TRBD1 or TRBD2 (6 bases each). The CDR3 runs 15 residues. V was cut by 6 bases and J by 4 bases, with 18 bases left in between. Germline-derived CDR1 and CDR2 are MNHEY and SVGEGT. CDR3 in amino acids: CASSHGMGGGETQYF. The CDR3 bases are TGTGCCAGCAGCCACGGGATGGGGGGCGGAGAGACCCAGTACTTC.

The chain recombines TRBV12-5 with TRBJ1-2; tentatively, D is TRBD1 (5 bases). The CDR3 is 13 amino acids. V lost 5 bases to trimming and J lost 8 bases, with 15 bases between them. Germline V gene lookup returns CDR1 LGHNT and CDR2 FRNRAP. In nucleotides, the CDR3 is TGTGCTAGTGGTCGCTCAGGGAGTAGGGGCTACACCTTC. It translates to CASGRSGSRGYTF.

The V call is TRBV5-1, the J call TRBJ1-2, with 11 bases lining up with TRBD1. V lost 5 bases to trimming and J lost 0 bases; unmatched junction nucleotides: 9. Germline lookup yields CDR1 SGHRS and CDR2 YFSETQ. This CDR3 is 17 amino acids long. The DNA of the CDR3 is TGCGCCAGCAGACCTGCCGGGACAGGGGGGACTAACTATGGCTACACCTTC. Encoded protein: CASRPAGTGGTNYGYTF.

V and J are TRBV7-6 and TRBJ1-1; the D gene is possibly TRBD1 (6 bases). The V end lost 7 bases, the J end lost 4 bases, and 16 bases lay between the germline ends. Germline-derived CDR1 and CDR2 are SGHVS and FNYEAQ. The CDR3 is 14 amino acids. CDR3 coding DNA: TGTGCCAGCAAGACACGACAGGATCCCACTGAAGCTTTCTTT. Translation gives CASKTRQDPTEAFF.

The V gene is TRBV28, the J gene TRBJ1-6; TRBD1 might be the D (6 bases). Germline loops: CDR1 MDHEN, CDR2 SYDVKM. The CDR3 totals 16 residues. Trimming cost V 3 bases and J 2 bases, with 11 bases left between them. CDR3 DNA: TGTGCCAGCAGTTTGGACAGAAATACCTATAATTCACCCCTCCACTTT. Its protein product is CASSLDRNTYNSPLHF.

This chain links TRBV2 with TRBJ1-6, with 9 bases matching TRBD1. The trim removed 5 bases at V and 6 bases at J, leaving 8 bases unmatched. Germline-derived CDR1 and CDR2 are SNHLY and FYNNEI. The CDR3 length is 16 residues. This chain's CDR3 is CASSPTGGSINSPLHF. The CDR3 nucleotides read TGTGCCAGCAGTCCTACAGGGGGCTCTATTAATTCACCCCTCCACTTT.

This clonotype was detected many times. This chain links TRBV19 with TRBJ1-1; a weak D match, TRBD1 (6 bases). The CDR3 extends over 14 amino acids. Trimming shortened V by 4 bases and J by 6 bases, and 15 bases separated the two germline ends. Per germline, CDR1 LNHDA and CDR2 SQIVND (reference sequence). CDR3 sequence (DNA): TGTGCCAGTAGTACAACAGGGTCCTCCGCTGAAGCTTTCTTT. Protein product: CASSTTGSSAEAFF.

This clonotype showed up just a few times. CDR3 DNA: TGTGCCAGCAGTGAATATGAAAAACTGTTTTTT. Protein sequence: CASSEYEKLFF. V and J are TRBV25-1 and TRBJ1-4; D unresolved. The germline CDR1 and CDR2 sequences are MGHDK and SYGVNS. The CDR3 length is 11 residues. V lost 0 bases and J 7 bases, leaving 0 bases between the germline ends.

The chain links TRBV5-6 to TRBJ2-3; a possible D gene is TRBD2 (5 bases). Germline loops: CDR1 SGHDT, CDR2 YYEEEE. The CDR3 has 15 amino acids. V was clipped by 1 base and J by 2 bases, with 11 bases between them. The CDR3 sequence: CASSLWSGTTDTQYF. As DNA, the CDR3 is TGTGCCAGCAGCTTGTGGTCGGGAACCACAGATACGCAGTATTTT. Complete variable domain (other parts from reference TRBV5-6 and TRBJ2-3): DAGVTQSPTHLIKTRGQQVTLRCSPKSGHDTVSWYQQALGQGPQFIFQYYEEEERQRGNFPDRFSGHQFPNYSSELNVNALLLGDSALYLCASSLWSGTTDTQYFGPGTRLTVL.

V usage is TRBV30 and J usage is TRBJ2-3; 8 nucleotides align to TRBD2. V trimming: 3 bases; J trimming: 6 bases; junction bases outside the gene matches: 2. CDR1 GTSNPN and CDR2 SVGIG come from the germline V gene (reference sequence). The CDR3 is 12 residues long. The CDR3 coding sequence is TGTGCCTGGAGCGGGAGGGGGGATACGCAGTATTTT. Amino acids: CAWSGRGDTQYF.

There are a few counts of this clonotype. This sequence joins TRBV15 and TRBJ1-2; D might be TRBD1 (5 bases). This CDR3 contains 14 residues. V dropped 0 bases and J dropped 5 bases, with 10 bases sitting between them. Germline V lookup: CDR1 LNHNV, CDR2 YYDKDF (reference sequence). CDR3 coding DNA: TGTGCCACCAGCAGAGAGGGGCTTGGGTATGGCTACACCTTC. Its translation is CATSREGLGYGYTF.

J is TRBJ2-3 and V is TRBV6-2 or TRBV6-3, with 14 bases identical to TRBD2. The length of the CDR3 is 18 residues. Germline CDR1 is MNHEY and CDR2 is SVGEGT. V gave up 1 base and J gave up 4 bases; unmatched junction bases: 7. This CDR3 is CASSYYPGLAGVADTQYF. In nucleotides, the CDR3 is TGTGCCAGCAGTTACTATCCGGGACTAGCGGGAGTCGCAGATACGCAGTATTTT.

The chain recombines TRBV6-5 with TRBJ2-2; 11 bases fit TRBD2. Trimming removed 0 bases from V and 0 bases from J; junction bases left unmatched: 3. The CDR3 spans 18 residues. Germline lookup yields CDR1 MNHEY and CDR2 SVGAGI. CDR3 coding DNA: TGTGCCAGCAGTTACTCGAAGACTAGCGGGACGAACACCGGGGAGCTGTTTTTT. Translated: CASSYSKTSGTNTGELFF.

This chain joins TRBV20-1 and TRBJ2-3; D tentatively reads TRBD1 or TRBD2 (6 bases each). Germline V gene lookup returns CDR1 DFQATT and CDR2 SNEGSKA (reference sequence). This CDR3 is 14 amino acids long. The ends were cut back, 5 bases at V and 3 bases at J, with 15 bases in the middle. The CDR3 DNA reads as TGCAGTGCTCGGCAACGGGGGCTTACAGATACGCAGTATTTT. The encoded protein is CSARQRGLTDTQYF.

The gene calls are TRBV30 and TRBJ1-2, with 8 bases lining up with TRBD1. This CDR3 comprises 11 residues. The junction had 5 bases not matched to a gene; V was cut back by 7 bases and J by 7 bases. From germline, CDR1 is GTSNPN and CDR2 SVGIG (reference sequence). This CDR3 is CAYETGGGYTF. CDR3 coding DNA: TGTGCCTACGAAACAGGGGGTGGCTACACCTTC.

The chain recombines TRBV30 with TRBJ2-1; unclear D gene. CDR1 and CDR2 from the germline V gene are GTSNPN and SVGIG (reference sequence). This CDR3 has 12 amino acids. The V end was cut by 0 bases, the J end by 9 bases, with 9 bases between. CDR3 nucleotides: TGTGCCTGGAGTGTGAGCATGGGTGAGCAGTTCTTC. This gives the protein CAWSVSMGEQFF.

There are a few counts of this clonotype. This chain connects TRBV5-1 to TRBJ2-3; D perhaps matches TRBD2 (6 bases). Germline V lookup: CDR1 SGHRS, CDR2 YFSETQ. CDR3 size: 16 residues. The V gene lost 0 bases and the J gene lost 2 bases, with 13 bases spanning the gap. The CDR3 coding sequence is TGCGCCAGCAGCTTGGCCCAAGCGGGCTACACAGATACGCAGTATTTT. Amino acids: CASSLAQAGYTDTQYF. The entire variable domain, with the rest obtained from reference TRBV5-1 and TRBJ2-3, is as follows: KAGVTQTPRYLIKTRGQQVTLSCSPISGHRSVSWYQQTPGQGLQFLFEYFSETQRNKGNFPGRFSGRQFSNSRSEMNVSTLELGDSALYLCASSLAQAGYTDTQYFGPGTRLTVL.

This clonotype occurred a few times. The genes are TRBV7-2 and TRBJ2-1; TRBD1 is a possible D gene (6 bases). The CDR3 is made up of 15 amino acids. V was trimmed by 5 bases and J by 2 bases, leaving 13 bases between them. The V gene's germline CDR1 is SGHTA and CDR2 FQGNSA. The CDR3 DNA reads TGTGCCAGCAGCCCGGACAGTGCCCCCTACAATGAGCAGTTCTTC. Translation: CASSPDSAPYNEQFF. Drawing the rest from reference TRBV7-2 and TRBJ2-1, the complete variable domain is GAGVSQSPSNKVTEKGKDVELRCDPISGHTALYWYRQSLGQGLEFLIYFQGNSAPDKSGLPSDRFSAERTGGSVSTLTIQRTQQEDSAVYLCASSPDSAPYNEQFFGPGTRLTVL.